This TCR beta chain emerged from a study of OX40 agonist ivuxolimab in advanced cancers. Overall study: Patients' therapy was ivuxolimab, an antibody that acts as an agonist of OX40 (CD134).

At cycle 4 day 1, cycle 7 day 1, and baseline, blood was sampled. Trimming shortened V by 7 bases and J by 4 bases, and 18 bases separated the two germline ends. Germline-derived CDR1 and CDR2 are MNHEY and SMNVEV (reference sequence). This CDR3 spans 15 amino acids. Sequencing used immunoSEQ multiplex PCR; TCRdb keeps in-frame clones, though not all of them. The data contain about 93,000 clones, approximately 94% of them seen just once; the ten biggest clones take up around 2.8%. Overall study results and limits: On average, CD8+ T cells showed a greater number of expanded clones than CD4+.

As regards this clone: What it recognizes is unknown.

This TCR was recovered from an adult with an advanced solid tumor such as melanoma, head and neck, liver or kidney cancer. The chain uses TRBV27 and TRBJ2-3, with D possibly TRBD1 on 5 matching bases. Here the sequenced sample was CD4+ or CD8+ T cells sorted from blood, taken in a trial of the OX40 agonist ivuxolimab. CDR3 sequence: CASTPRAGWADTQYF. In DNA form, the CDR3 reads TGTGCCAGCACTCCAAGGGCAGGGTGGGCAGATACGCAGTATTTT.